This T cell receptor beta chain was captured in a study of Graves' ophthalmopathy and Graves' hyperthyroidism. V lost 0 bases, J lost 1 base, and 0 bases stayed unmatched. The CDR3 spans 16 residues. Germline CDR1 is MNHEY and CDR2 is SVGAGI. Hyperthyroidism patients, all newly diagnosed, had under 2 months' duration and ages of 18 to 65. Patients were left out if they had other autoimmune diseases, uncontrolled infections, pregnancy or lactation. General study findings and limits: The model achieved about 70% sensitivity and around 78% specificity for ophthalmopathy progression.

This clonotype appeared a few times. Its antigen is unknown. Amplified material comprised TCR beta CDR3 regions derived from RNA transcripts. Investigators did first-round RT-PCR with HTBI primers, then second-round multiplex PCR. TCRdb processed the multiplex PCR reads anew with MiXCR; each CDR3 protein has one entry. The sample consists of hundreds of thousands of distinct CDR3 sequences, around a fifth of them appearing once. Material: peripheral blood. The TCR originated in a woman between 18 and 29 years old with stable Graves' hyperthyroidism. This sequence joins TRBV6-5 and TRBJ2-6, with 7 bases fitting TRBD1. The CDR3 DNA reads TGTGCCAGCAGTTACTCCAGGGGGTCTGGGGCCAACGTCCTGACTTTC. Its translation: CASSYSRGSGANVLTF.